This T cell receptor beta chain was documented in a study of control samples from healthy donors and cancer patients. Clones were sequenced by immunoSEQ multiplex PCR, and TCRdb holds only the in-frame ones, with some missing. The repertoire holds about 120,000 clones, with around nine tenths as singletons. The length of the CDR3 is 13 residues. Germline loops: CDR1 SGHDN, CDR2 FVKESK. Trimming left V 4 bases short and J 4 bases short, with 10 bases between. This receptor was identified in an older woman in good health. The V and J genes are TRBV14 and TRBJ1-2; D is unclear. The specimen sequenced was blood. In DNA form, the CDR3 reads TGTGCCAGCAGCCCCCGGCCTTCCTATGGCTACACCTTC. It is translated as CASSPRPSYGYTF.